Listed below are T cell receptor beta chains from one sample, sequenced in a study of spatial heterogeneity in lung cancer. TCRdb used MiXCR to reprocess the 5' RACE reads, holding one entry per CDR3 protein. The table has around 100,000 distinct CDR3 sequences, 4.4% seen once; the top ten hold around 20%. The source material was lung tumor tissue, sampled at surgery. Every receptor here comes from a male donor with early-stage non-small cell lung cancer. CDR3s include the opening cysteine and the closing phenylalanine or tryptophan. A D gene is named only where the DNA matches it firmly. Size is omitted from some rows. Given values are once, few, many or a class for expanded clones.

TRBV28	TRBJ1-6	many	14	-	TGTGCCATCCAGGGGTCTAGTTATAATTCACCCCTCCACTTT	CAIQGSSYNSPLHF
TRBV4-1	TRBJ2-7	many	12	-	TGCGCCAGCAGCCCAAGTGTGGGCGAGCAGTACTTC	CASSPSVGEQYF
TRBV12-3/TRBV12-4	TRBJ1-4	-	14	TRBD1	TGTGCCAGCAGCCCGACAGGGTCCCTTGGAAAACTGTTTTTT	CASSPTGSLGKLFF
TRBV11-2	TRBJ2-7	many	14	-	TGTGCCAGCAGCTTCGGGCTAACGGGTTACGAGCAGTACTTC	CASSFGLTGYEQYF
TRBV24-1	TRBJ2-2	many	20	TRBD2	TGTGCCACCAGTGACACACCCGGGACTAGCGGGAGGTTGGGCACCGGGGAGCTGTTTTTT	CATSDTPGTSGRLGTGELFF
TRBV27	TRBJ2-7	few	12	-	TGTGCCAGCAGCCTTCTGACCGGAGAGCAGTACTTC	CASSLLTGEQYF
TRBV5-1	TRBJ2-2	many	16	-	TGCGCCAGCAGCTTCTCGCCCACACTTAACACCGGGGAGCTGTTTTTT	CASSFSPTLNTGELFF
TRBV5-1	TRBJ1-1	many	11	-	TGCGCCAGCAAGGGGCCCACTGAAGCTTTCTTT	CASKGPTEAFF
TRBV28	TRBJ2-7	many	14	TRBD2	TGTGCCAGCAAGCCCCCGGGACTAGCGGGCGAGCAGTACTTC	CASKPPGLAGEQYF
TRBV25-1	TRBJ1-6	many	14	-	TGTGCCAGCAGCTCACAGCAGTCCTATTCACCCCTCCACTTT	CASSSQQSYSPLHF
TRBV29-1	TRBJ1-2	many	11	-	TGCAGCGTTGAAGTAGGCATTGGCTACACCTTC	CSVEVGIGYTF
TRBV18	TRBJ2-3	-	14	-	TGTGCCAGCTCATGGGCGGGCTTCACAGATACGCAGTATTTT	CASSWAGFTDTQYF
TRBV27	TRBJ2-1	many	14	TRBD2	TGTGCCAGCAGTTTATCTGCGGGAGGAAATGAGCAGTTCTTC	CASSLSAGGNEQFF
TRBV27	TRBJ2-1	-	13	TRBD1	TGTGCCAGCAGTTTTATGGGACAGGGTGAGCAGTTCTTC	CASSFMGQGEQFF
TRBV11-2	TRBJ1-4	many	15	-	TGTGCCAGCAGGACGGGGACGGTTCATAATGAAAAACTGTTTTTT	CASRTGTVHNEKLFF
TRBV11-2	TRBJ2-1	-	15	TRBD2	TGTGCCAGCAGCTTCCAGCGGGAGGGCTACAATGAGCAGTTCTTC	CASSFQREGYNEQFF
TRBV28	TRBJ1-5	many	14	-	TGTGCCAGCAGTTCCAGGGTAAGCGTGCAGCCCCAGCATTTT	CASSSRVSVQPQHF